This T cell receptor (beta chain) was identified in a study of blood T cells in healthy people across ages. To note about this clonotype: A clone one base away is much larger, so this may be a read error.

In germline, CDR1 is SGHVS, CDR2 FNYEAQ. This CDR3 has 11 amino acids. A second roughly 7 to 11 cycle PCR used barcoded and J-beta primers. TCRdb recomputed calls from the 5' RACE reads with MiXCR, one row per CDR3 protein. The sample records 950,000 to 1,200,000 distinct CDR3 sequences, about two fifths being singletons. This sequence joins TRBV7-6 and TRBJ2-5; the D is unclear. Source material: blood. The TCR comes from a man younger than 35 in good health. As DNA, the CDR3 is TGTGCCAACAGCTTAGAAAAGACCCAGTACTTC. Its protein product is CANSLEKTQYF.